There are a few counts of the clone carrying this T cell receptor beta chain. Generated by immunoSEQ multiplex PCR, the TCRdb table keeps only in-frame clones and is missing some. This repertoire shows about 120,000 clones, approximately 83% found once; its top ten account for roughly 2%. CDR1 is SNHLY and CDR2 is FYNNEI in the germline V gene. The CDR3 covers 14 residues. V shed 5 bases, J shed 1 base, and the junction held 3 bases outside the gene matches. These data come from a study of cytotoxic CD8 clonotypes in ibrutinib-treated CLL. The origin of this receptor is a human donor with chronic lymphocytic leukemia. The sample consisted of PBMCs, taken after 24 months of ibrutinib treatment. The rearrangement links TRBV2 to TRBJ1-1; 8 bases are shared with TRBD1. CDR3 sequence (DNA): TGTGCCAGCAGTCCCGGGACAGGGAACACTGAAGCTTTCTTT. Translating gives CASSPGTGNTEAFF.